The T cell receptor beta chain under discussion was sequenced for a study of response to subunit inactivated influenza vaccine. TCRdb called the RT-PCR reads again in MiXCR, with one record for every CDR3 protein. The sample includes around 850,000 distinct CDR3 sequences, around a sixth of them seen just once. About this clonotype itself: Its cognate antigen is unknown.

Trimming removed 2 bases from V and 3 bases from J; junction bases left unmatched: 3. The CDR3 spans 15 residues. Broader study findings: Each seasonal influenza vaccination recruits few new T cells, the authors suggested.

Source: PBMCs from blood, taken around 5 days after vaccination. This TCR derives from a man between 45 and 60 years old who received an inactivated influenza vaccine. The chain joins TRBV12-3 or TRBV12-4 to TRBJ2-1; 8 bases line up with TRBD2. In DNA, the CDR3 is TGTGCCAGCAGTTTACTCGGGACTAGCTACAATGAGCAGTTCTTC. Protein: CASSLLGTSYNEQFF.